This passage covers 5 T cell receptor beta chains from one sample sequenced in a study of T cell changes during pregnancy in multiple sclerosis (dated by TCRdb to about 2019). Preparation of the library involved the immunoSEQ multiplex PCR assay. The clones in this table, taken by TCRdb from immuneACCESS, are in-frame only. Not every clone is retained; where verified, under half of the shortfall comes from an unresolved V gene, and the cause of the rest is unknown. Recorded for this sample are about 50,000 clones; about 90% of them occurred a single time. 0.2% to 0.3% of the sample is held by the ten biggest clonotypes. The specimen was CD4+ T cells from peripheral blood mononuclear cells, collected in the second trimester of pregnancy. These receptors were collected from a female donor with multiple sclerosis, enrolled in a pregnancy study.

The chain links TRBV7-3 to TRBJ2-1; perhaps TRBD1 as D (6 bases). This CDR3 is built from 12 residues. V lost 2 bases to trimming and J lost 7 bases, with 6 bases between them. Germline-derived CDR1 and CDR2 are SGHTA and FQGTGA. CDR3 protein: CASSLDRNEQFF. The CDR3 nucleotides are TGTGCCAGCAGCTTAGACAGGAATGAGCAGTTCTTC.

The chain combines TRBV5-1 with TRBJ1-5, with a tentative D call TRBD1 (5 bases). Germline V lookup: CDR1 SGHRS, CDR2 YFSETQ. Trimming took 5 bases from V and 7 from J, leaving 19 bases between them. The CDR3 sequence is 15 residues long. CDR3 in DNA: TGCGCCAGCAGTCCCGGTTTCTCAGGGCTACAGCCCCAGCATTTT. It encodes CASSPGFSGLQPQHF.

V gene TRBV5-4 combines with J gene TRBJ1-1; 8 nucleotides align to TRBD1. V shed 1 base and J 3 bases; nucleotides not matched to a gene: 2. There are 14 residues in the CDR3. Germline V CDR1 and CDR2: SGHNT, YYREEE (reference sequence). CDR3 protein: CASSLTGGDTEAFF. The CDR3 DNA reads as TGTGCCAGCAGCTTGACAGGGGGTGACACTGAAGCTTTCTTT.

This chain links TRBV5-5 with TRBJ2-3; TRBD2 matches at 11 bases. Germline trimming cut 0 bases from V and 4 bases from J; bases unmatched to any gene: 10. This CDR3 has 18 amino acids. Germline values: CDR1 SGHKS, CDR2 YYEKEE (reference sequence). The CDR3 sequence: CASSLVALAGGFSDTQYF. The CDR3 nucleotides read TGTGCCAGCAGCTTGGTGGCGCTAGCGGGGGGTTTCTCAGATACGCAGTATTTT.

This sequence joins TRBV11-1 and TRBJ2-3, with 13 bases aligning to TRBD2. CDR1 is SGHAT, CDR2 FQDESV, per germline (reference sequence). V shed 3 bases and J 9 bases; nucleotides not matched to a gene: 3. The CDR3 totals 14 residues. The CDR3 nucleotides are TGTGCCAGCAGCTTGGGACTAGCGGGGCTCACGCAGTATTTT. This sequence encodes CASSLGLAGLTQYF.